This passage covers 32 T cell receptor beta chains from one sample sequenced in a study of T cells in Graves' hyperthyroidism and ophthalmopathy. TCR beta CDR3 region amplification was performed from RNA transcripts. During a first-round RT-PCR of the TCR CDR3, the HTBI primer set was used. TCRdb re-derived calls from the multiplex PCR reads in MiXCR, one entry per CDR3 protein. Of 250,000 to 300,000 distinct CDR3 sequences in the sample, approximately 15% are singletons; the top ten hold around 57%. Sample: blood. The source is a woman between 55 and 75 years old with Graves' ophthalmopathy.

This chain uses TRBV12-3 or TRBV12-4 with TRBJ2-2; unclear D gene. The V and J ends lost 7 bases and 7 bases respectively, with 7 bases between them. This CDR3 comprises 11 residues. The CDR3: CASKFGGELFF. The CDR3, as DNA: TGTGCCAGCAAGTTTGGCGGGGAGCTGTTTTTT.

This clonotype has at least ten counts. The chain couples TRBV3-1 to TRBJ1-2; D is perhaps TRBD1 (5 bases). Trimming took off 4 bases at V and 5 bases at J, with 14 bases between the two ends. The CDR3 extends over 14 amino acids. Germline V gene lookup returns CDR1 LGHDT and CDR2 YNNKEL (reference sequence). This CDR3 is CASSLGTEGYGYTF. The CDR3 DNA sequence: TGTGCCAGCAGCCTCGGGACGGAGGGATATGGCTACACCTTC.

This clonotype was counted between two and nine times. The chain links TRBV4-2 to TRBJ2-2; no reliable D call. The CDR3 covers 16 residues. Germline CDR1 LGHNA, CDR2 YNFKEQ. Trimming pared 0 bases from V and 5 bases from J, leaving 13 bases between. CDR3 residues: CASSQDVAGGTGELFF. The CDR3 nucleotides are TGTGCCAGCAGCCAAGACGTAGCTGGTGGGACCGGGGAGCTGTTTTTT.

The chain is built from TRBV9 and TRBJ1-3; no clear D gene. Germline V gives CDR1 SGDLS, CDR2 YYNGEE. V was shortened by 2 bases and J by 0 bases, with 15 bases between the two germline ends. This CDR3 is built from 17 residues. CDR3 sequence reads: CASSVQATPYSGNTIYF. In DNA, the CDR3 is TGTGCCAGCAGCGTCCAAGCCACACCGTACTCTGGAAACACCATATATTTT.

The CDR3 here is CASSIERMNTEAFF. The CDR3 DNA is TGTGCCAGTAGTATCGAAAGGATGAACACTGAAGCTTTCTTT. The chain links TRBV19 to TRBJ1-1; no definite D call. The CDR3 consists of 14 residues. The V end was cut by 3 bases, the J end by 0 bases, with 8 bases between. Germline loops: CDR1 LNHDA, CDR2 SQIVND (reference sequence).

The sample holds many counts of this clonotype. V and J are TRBV4-2 and TRBJ2-3, with 9 nucleotides matching TRBD1. Germline V gene sequence: CDR1 LGHNA, CDR2 YNFKEQ. The CDR3 has 17 residues. Trimming took 3 bases from V and 3 from J; bases not matched to a gene: 10. The CDR3: CASSQSFTGTGTDTQYF. The DNA for the CDR3 is TGTGCCAGCAGCCAGAGCTTTACCGGGACAGGGACAGATACGCAGTATTTT.

A few counts support this clonotype. This rearrangement joins TRBV6-4 to TRBJ2-5, with a weak D call TRBD2 (5 bases). Trimming left V 3 bases short and J 7 bases short, with 12 bases between. The CDR3 is made up of 13 amino acids. Germline CDR1 reads MRHNA; CDR2 reads SNTAGT. CDR3 in DNA: TGTGCCAGCAGTGAAAATCCGCTAGCGACCCAGTACTTC. Protein: CASSENPLATQYF.

This clonotype was observed at least ten times. The chain employs TRBV7-9 and TRBJ1-2; 10 nucleotides match TRBD1. The CDR3 runs to 14 residues. In germline, CDR1 is SEHNR, CDR2 FQNEAQ (reference sequence). The V and J ends lost 5 bases and 8 bases, in that order; junction bases with no gene match: 8. CDR3 in amino acids: CASSTGTGVRGYTF. In nucleotides, the CDR3 is TGTGCCAGCAGCACCGGGACAGGGGTCCGGGGCTACACCTTC.

This clonotype appeared a few times. The chain employs TRBV29-1 and TRBJ2-5, with 7 bases that match TRBD2. Germline V gene sequence: CDR1 SQVTM, CDR2 ANQGSEA. V shed 3 bases and J 2 bases; nucleotides not matched to a gene: 12. The CDR3 consists of 16 residues. CDR3 DNA: TGCAGCGTTGAGTCCGGTCCGCCTAGCGGTCAAGAGACCCAGTACTTC. It translates to CSVESGPPSGQETQYF.

The rearrangement links TRBV20-1 to TRBJ2-7, with 11 bases lining up with TRBD1. The CDR3 loop spans 14 amino acids. Per the germline V gene, CDR1 is DFQATT and CDR2 is SNEGSKA (reference sequence). The CDR3 spells CSVDKQGQGGEQYF. In DNA, the CDR3 is TGCAGCGTAGACAAACAGGGACAGGGGGGCGAGCAGTACTTC.

The sample holds many counts of this clonotype. The chain uses TRBV18 and TRBJ1-1; 7 bases are a match to TRBD1. J was trimmed by 1 base and V by 5 bases; bases with no gene match: 4. The germline V gene encodes CDR1 KGHSH and CDR2 LQKENI. This CDR3 contains 14 residues. CDR3 residues: CASSGGQPNTEAFF. The CDR3 nucleotides read TGTGCCAGCTCAGGGGGACAGCCGAACACTGAAGCTTTCTTT.

The gene calls are TRBV12-3 or TRBV12-4 and TRBJ2-7; 13 nucleotides line up with TRBD2. V dropped 6 bases and J dropped 3; count of bases not matched to a gene: 11. The CDR3 runs to 17 residues. In nucleotides, the CDR3 is TGTGCCAGCAGCCGCAGAAGGACTAGCGGGAGATACTACGAGCAGTACTTC. It is translated as CASSRRRTSGRYYEQYF.

This clonotype was detected ten times or more. The V and J genes are TRBV2 and TRBJ1-4, with D uncertain. The CDR3 extends over 14 amino acids. V lost 3 bases to trimming and J lost 4 bases, with 9 bases between them. Germline values: CDR1 SNHLY, CDR2 FYNNEI. The CDR3 region has the DNA TGTGCCAGCAGTGAGGAGCGGCTTAATGAAAAACTGTTTTTT. Translating gives CASSEERLNEKLFF.

Comment on this clonotype: This may arise from a read error, as a much more abundant clone is one base away. This rearrangement joins TRBV7-9 to TRBJ2-7; D unclear. Germline values: CDR1 SEHNR, CDR2 FQNEAQ (reference sequence). Trimming removed 6 bases from V and 6 bases from J, with 15 bases in between. The CDR3 totals 13 residues. Written as DNA, the CDR3 is TGTGCCAGCAGTTCCCTCGGCGGAGCCGAGCAGTACTTC. It is translated as CASSSLGGAEQYF.

Only a few counts were recorded for this clonotype. The J gene is TRBJ2-3, the V gene TRBV4-3, with a tentative D call TRBD2 (5 bases). The germline V gene encodes CDR1 LGHNA and CDR2 YSLEER. The CDR3 has 13 amino acids. V lost 2 bases to trimming and J lost 6 bases, with 9 bases between them. The CDR3 DNA follows: TGCGCCAGCAGCCAATCGACGGGGGATACGCAGTATTTT. Translation gives CASSQSTGDTQYF.

In this sample, this clonotype turned up a few times. The rearrangement joins TRBV10-2 to TRBJ2-3; D may be TRBD1 or TRBD2 (5 bases each). The germline V and J ends were trimmed by 3 bases and 4 bases, with 14 bases remaining between them. Looked up from germline, CDR1 is WSHSY and CDR2 is SAAADI. This CDR3 contains 15 residues. CDR3 residues: CASSDALGRADTQYF. In nucleotides, the CDR3 is TGCGCCAGCAGTGACGCCCTGGGACGGGCAGATACGCAGTATTTT.

This clonotype was seen ten or more times. The chain joins TRBV7-2 to TRBJ2-7, with D possibly TRBD1 on 5 matching bases. This CDR3 contains 14 residues. Trimming cost V 1 base and J 4 bases, with 11 bases left between them. The germline CDR1 and CDR2 sequences are SGHTA and FQGNSA. The CDR3 sequence is CASSLGRDYYEQYF. CDR3 sequence (DNA): TGTGCCAGCAGCTTAGGCAGGGATTATTACGAGCAGTACTTC.

The rearrangement links TRBV5-1 to TRBJ2-3, with TRBD1 as a possible D gene (6 bases). Per the germline V gene, CDR1 is SGHRS and CDR2 is YFSETQ. V was pared by 0 bases and J by 2 bases, with 13 bases between. CDR3 length equals 16 residues. The CDR3: CASSLGQATNTDTQYF. The CDR3 nucleotides are TGCGCCAGCAGCTTGGGACAGGCTACAAACACAGATACGCAGTATTTT.

This clonotype was detected ten times or more. V gene TRBV20-1 combines with J gene TRBJ2-7; tentative D call: TRBD2 (6 bases). The CDR3 runs to 14 residues. Germline CDR1 is DFQATT and CDR2 is SNEGSKA (reference sequence). The V end was cut by 3 bases, the J end by 3 bases, with 15 bases between. Here the CDR3 reads CSASSRQGGYEQYF. Here the CDR3 DNA reads TGCAGTGCTAGTAGTCGTCAGGGAGGCTACGAGCAGTACTTC.

The V gene is TRBV9, the J gene TRBJ1-1; maybe TRBD1 (5 bases). CDR3 size: 15 residues. V lost 4 bases and J 5 bases, leaving 18 bases between the germline ends. Germline V CDR1 and CDR2: SGDLS, YYNGEE. As DNA, the CDR3 is TGTGCCAGCAGCTTCTCCGGGACGGCGGGAACTGAAGCTTTCTTT. Its protein product is CASSFSGTAGTEAFF.

The table lists this clonotype with many counts. The CDR3 DNA is TGTGCCAGCAGCCAAGTTCGGGGGGGTAGGGACACTGAAGCTTTCTTT. Amino acids: CASSQVRGGRDTEAFF. The chain carries TRBV3-1 and TRBJ1-1; D may be TRBD1 (5 bases). The V and J ends lost 1 base and 3 bases respectively, with 15 bases between them. This CDR3 is built from 16 residues. The germline V gene encodes CDR1 LGHDT and CDR2 YNNKEL (reference sequence).

Ten or more counts support this clonotype. CDR3 bases: TGTGCCAGCAGTTTAACCGCAGGGGGTAGCAATCAGCCCCAGCATTTT. This codes for CASSLTAGGSNQPQHF. This chain uses TRBV27 with TRBJ1-5, with 7 bases matching TRBD1. The CDR3 has 16 amino acids. Unmatched junction bases numbered 4, after V lost 2 bases and J lost 0 bases. Looked up from germline, CDR1 is MNHEY and CDR2 is SMNVEV (reference sequence).

The chain is built from TRBV11-2 and TRBJ2-3, with D perhaps matching TRBD2 (5 bases). Trimming stripped 4 bases from V and 5 bases from J, with 19 bases between. The CDR3 spans 16 residues. The V gene's germline CDR1 is SGHAT and CDR2 FQNNGV. CDR3: CASSSYPTTGGDTQYF. For the CDR3, the DNA is TGTGCCAGCAGCTCCTACCCGACTACTGGCGGAGATACGCAGTATTTT.

The gene calls are TRBV29-1 and TRBJ2-7; 12 nucleotides agree with TRBD1. The germline gives CDR1 SQVTM, CDR2 ANQGSEA. The CDR3 contains 11 residues. The CDR3 spells CVGQGAYEQYF. CDR3 nucleotide sequence: TGCGTGGGACAGGGGGCTTACGAGCAGTACTTC.

The chain combines TRBV2 with TRBJ2-1, with 9 bases lining up with TRBD1. The CDR3 has 13 amino acids. Germline V gene lookup returns CDR1 SNHLY and CDR2 FYNNEI. V dropped 7 bases and J dropped 9; count of bases not matched to a gene: 7. CDR3 bases: TGTGCCAGCAACCTCCAGGGACAGGGTGAGCAGTTCTTC. Amino acids: CASNLQGQGEQFF.

This clonotype was recorded at least ten times. V usage is TRBV15 and J usage is TRBJ2-7; TRBD1 agrees at 8 bases. This CDR3 spans 18 amino acids. V was clipped by 0 bases and J by 0 bases; unmatched bases: 10. Germline V lookup: CDR1 LNHNV, CDR2 YYDKDF (reference sequence). CDR3 sequence: CATSRDSSRTGSSYEQYF. The CDR3, as DNA: TGTGCCACCAGCAGAGATAGCTCCCGGACAGGGAGCTCCTACGAGCAGTACTTC.

This clonotype was found a few times. The chain employs TRBV7-3 and TRBJ2-7, with TRBD1 matching 7 bases. V lost 5 bases to trimming and J lost 3 bases; unmatched junction nucleotides: 10. The CDR3 length is 15 residues. Germline assignment: CDR1 SGHTA and CDR2 FQGTGA. The CDR3 is CASSDGTAPYYEQYF. DNA for the CDR3: TGTGCCAGCAGCGATGGGACAGCCCCTTACTACGAGCAGTACTTC.

The sample holds many counts of this clonotype. J is TRBJ1-4 and V is TRBV20-1; 7 nucleotides align to TRBD1. The CDR3 loop spans 13 amino acids. Germline assignment: CDR1 DFQATT and CDR2 SNEGSKA (reference sequence). After removal of 5 bases from V and 5 bases from J, the junction contained 5 bases not matched to a gene. Written as DNA, the CDR3 is TGCAGTGCTCGACAGGGAAAGAATGAAAAACTGTTTTTT. Translated: CSARQGKNEKLFF.

This clonotype showed up many times. The genes are TRBV2 and TRBJ1-6, with D unresolved. V was clipped by 4 bases and J by 13 bases, with 17 bases between them. The CDR3 extends over 14 amino acids. The V gene's germline CDR1 is SNHLY and CDR2 FYNNEI. CDR3 DNA: TGTGCCAGCAGTGCCCGCTCCGTTCTTTTCCCCCTCCACTTT. This encodes CASSARSVLFPLHF. Full variable domain (remainder filled in from reference TRBV2 and TRBJ1-6): EPEVTQTPSHQVTQMGQEVILRCVPISNHLYFYWYRQILGQKVEFLVSFYNNEISEKSEIFDDQFSVERPDGSNFTLKIRSTKLEDSAMYFCASSARSVLFPLHFGNGTRLTVT.

This clonotype was detected many times. V gene TRBV7-2 combines with J gene TRBJ2-7, with 8 bases identical to TRBD1. Trimming took 5 bases from V and 5 from J; bases not matched to a gene: 5. In germline, CDR1 is SGHTA, CDR2 FQGNSA. The CDR3 extends over 13 amino acids. The CDR3: CASSQGALNEQYF. DNA for the CDR3: TGTGCCAGCAGCCAGGGGGCTCTCAACGAGCAGTACTTC.

This clonotype was found many times. The gene calls are TRBV28 and TRBJ2-7, with D perhaps matching TRBD2 (6 bases). V lost 3 bases and J lost 2, with 17 bases in between. Germline CDR1 reads MDHEN; CDR2 reads SYDVKM. The CDR3 is 16 amino acids. CDR3: CASSLGGARAAYEQYF. CDR3 sequence (DNA): TGTGCCAGCAGTTTGGGCGGGGCGCGGGCTGCCTACGAGCAGTACTTC. Full variable domain (remainder filled in from reference TRBV28 and TRBJ2-7): DVKVTQSSRYLVKRTGEKVFLECVQDMDHENMFWYRQDPGLGLRLIYFSYDVKMKEKGDIPEGYSVSREKKERFSLILESASTNQTSMYLCASSLGGARAAYEQYFGPGTRLTVT.

This clonotype appeared many times. The chain employs TRBV18 and TRBJ1-1; TRBD1 is a possible D gene (5 bases). CDR1 KGHSH and CDR2 LQKENI come from the germline V gene. The CDR3 length is 16 residues. V lost 5 bases and J 3 bases, leaving 19 bases between the germline ends. In DNA, the CDR3 is TGTGCCAGCTCAGCAATGGGGGTCTCTATGGACACTGAAGCTTTCTTT. Its translation is CASSAMGVSMDTEAFF.